Listed below are T cell receptor beta chains from one sample, sequenced in a study of T cell changes during pregnancy in multiple sclerosis. Profiled with immunoSEQ multiplex PCR; TCRdb holds only in-frame clones, not every one. Of around 50,000 clones listed, more than 80% were seen once; the top ten hold around 7.9%. The material sequenced was CD8+ T cells from peripheral blood mononuclear cells, taken in the second trimester of pregnancy. These receptors were taken from a female donor with multiple sclerosis, enrolled in a pregnancy study. Each CDR3 is given with its conserved first and last residue. The D gene is left open where the match is weak. The size field is filled for only some rows; it gives once, few, many or a size class.

TRBV9	TRBJ2-7	TRBD2	-	TGTGCCAGCAGCGAGTCGGGGGGGCTCCACGAGCAGTACTTC	CASSESGGLHEQYF
TRBV6-1	TRBJ2-1	-	few	TGTGCCAGCAGTGAAGGAGGTGAATTTGAGCAGTTCTTC	CASSEGGEFEQFF
TRBV6-4	TRBJ1-1	-	-	TGTGCCAGCAGTGACCGGGGGGACACTGAAGCTTTCTTT	CASSDRGDTEAFF
TRBV9	TRBJ2-1	-	-	TGTGCCAGCAGCGTAGGCGTCAATGAGCAGTTCTTC	CASSVGVNEQFF
TRBV9	TRBJ2-1	TRBD2	-	TGTGCCAGCAGCGTATGGCGGGGGACCCACAATGAGCAGTTCTTC	CASSVWRGTHNEQFF
TRBV16	TRBJ2-1	TRBD1	-	TGTGCCAGCAGCGGGACAGGCTCCTACAATGAGCAGTTCTTC	CASSGTGSYNEQFF
TRBV4-1	TRBJ1-1	-	-	TGCGCCAGCAGCGCGACATCTAACACTGAAGCTTTCTTT	CASSATSNTEAFF
TRBV25-1	TRBJ2-7	TRBD1	-	TGTGCCAGCAGCAATCCCGAGGGGACAGGCTACGAGCAGTACTTC	CASSNPEGTGYEQYF
TRBV27	TRBJ2-2	TRBD1	-	TGTGCCAGCAGTAGGACAGGTTGGGGCGGGGAGCTGTTTTTT	CASSRTGWGGELFF
TRBV6-4	TRBJ2-1	TRBD2	-	TGTGCCAGCAGTGACAACGGGGGGGATTACAATGAGCAGTTCTTC	CASSDNGGDYNEQFF
TRBV6-1	TRBJ2-6	-	-	TGTGCCAGCAATGATCTAGGGGGCTCTGGGGCCAACGTCCTGACTTTC	CASNDLGGSGANVLTF
TRBV11-2	TRBJ2-5	TRBD2	-	TGTGCCAGCGGACTAGCGGGGGGGCAAGAGACCCAGTACTTC	CASGLAGGQETQYF
TRBV5-6	TRBJ2-7	-	-	TGTGCCAGCAGCTTTTCTTCGGGGTCCTACGAGCAGTACTTC	CASSFSSGSYEQYF
TRBV7-7	TRBJ2-5	TRBD2	-	TGTGCTAGCAGCTTAGGGGGACTAGCGGAAGAGACCCAGTACTTC	CASSLGGLAEETQYF
TRBV5-8	TRBJ1-6	-	-	TGTGCCAGCAGCTTGGAAGCGGGGGGAGTATCACCCCTCCACTTT	CASSLEAGGVSPLHF
TRBV5-5	TRBJ2-4	TRBD1	-	TGTGCCAGCAGCTTGGACTGGCTGGGGCCCGGGACAGGGGAAAACATTCAGTACTTC	CASSLDWLGPGTGENIQYF
TRBV5-1	TRBJ2-6	-	once	TGCGCCAGCAGCTTGGCTTCTGGGGCCAACGTCCTGACTTTC	CASSLASGANVLTF
TRBV7-8	TRBJ1-5	-	-	TGTGCCAGCAGCCCTGTAACTCGGGGCAATCAGCCCCAGCATTTT	CASSPVTRGNQPQHF
TRBV5-6	TRBJ2-7	-	-	TGTGCCAGCAGCTGGGGGGGGGCTCACACCTACGAGCAGTACTTC	CASSWGGAHTYEQYF
TRBV4-1	TRBJ1-6	TRBD1	-	TGCGCCAGCAGCCAAGCGGCAGGGGGGAATTCACCCCTCCACTTT	CASSQAAGGNSPLHF
TRBV4-1	TRBJ1-1	TRBD1	-	TGCGCCAGCAGCCAAGAAGGGACAGGGAACACTGAAGCTTTCTTT	CASSQEGTGNTEAFF
TRBV4-1	TRBJ1-4	-	-	TGCGCCAGCAGCCAAGGGCAGGGCGGTGAAAAACTGTTTTTT	CASSQGQGGEKLFF
TRBV4-1	TRBJ1-6	-	once	TGCGCCAGCAGAGACAGGAAAAGCTCCTATAATTCACCCCTCCACTTT	CASRDRKSSYNSPLHF
TRBV13	TRBJ2-7	TRBD1	-	TGTGCCAGCAGCTCACATCCCGGGACAGGGGGAGACTACGAGCAGTACTTC	CASSSHPGTGGDYEQYF
TRBV30	TRBJ2-3	-	-	TGTGCCTGGAGTGGTGACTCCCCTACGCAGTATTTT	CAWSGDSPTQYF
TRBV9	TRBJ2-1	TRBD1	-	TGTGCCAGCAGCGGCCAGACAGGGAGCGCCTACAATGAGCAGTTCTTC	CASSGQTGSAYNEQFF
TRBV15	TRBJ1-1	TRBD1	-	TGTGCCACCAGCAGAGTTGGCAGGGGGGAGACTGAAGCTTTCTTT	CATSRVGRGETEAFF
TRBV13	TRBJ1-1	-	once	TGTGCCAGCAGCTTAGGTCGGGGGGCGACTCCTGAAGCTTTCTTT	CASSLGRGATPEAFF
TRBV6-8	TRBJ2-3	TRBD2	-	TGTGCCAGCAGTTACTCGATAAATCTTGGCGGGGGGGGCACAGATACGCAGTATTTT	CASSYSINLGGGGTDTQYF
TRBV27	TRBJ1-6	TRBD1	-	TGTGCCAGCAGTTTACTTGAGGGTGATGGGACAGGCCGATTCGCACCCCTCCACTTT	CASSLLEGDGTGRFAPLHF
TRBV9	TRBJ2-7	-	-	TGTGCCAGCAGCGTCGGACTATCTGGGTCCTACGAGCAGTACTTC	CASSVGLSGSYEQYF
TRBV15	TRBJ1-5	-	-	TGTGCCACCAGCAGAGACAGTGGCAATCAGCCCCAGCATTTT	CATSRDSGNQPQHF
TRBV7-8	TRBJ2-2	TRBD1	once	TGTGCCAGCAGCTCGACCTTGGACAGGGGGCGCGGCGGGGAGCTGTTTTTT	CASSSTLDRGRGGELFF
TRBV10-3	TRBJ1-5	-	-	TGTGCCATCAGCGACCCTAGTAAGCCCCAGCATTTT	CAISDPSKPQHF
TRBV20-1	TRBJ1-2	TRBD1	-	TGCAGTGCGCCGACAGGGCGGTACACCTTC	CSAPTGRYTF
TRBV7-3	TRBJ2-1	TRBD2	-	TGTGCCAGCAGCTTAATGGGGGGGTCGGGTAATGAGCAGTTCTTC	CASSLMGGSGNEQFF
TRBV9	TRBJ2-3	-	-	TGTGCCAGCAGCGTCGGGGGTTCTCGCACAGATACGCAGTATTTT	CASSVGGSRTDTQYF
TRBV7-8	TRBJ2-7	-	-	TGTGCCAGCAGCTGGGACACCGCCTGGGAGCAGTACTTC	CASSWDTAWEQYF
TRBV27	TRBJ2-2	-	-	TGTGCCAGCGGACGACTAGTCACCGGGGAGCTGTTTTTT	CASGRLVTGELFF
TRBV27	TRBJ2-1	-	-	TGTGCCAGCAGTTACGGCCCCCGGGGTGAGCAGTTCTTC	CASSYGPRGEQFF
TRBV9	TRBJ2-1	TRBD2	-	TGTGCCAGCAGCGCCACTAGCGGGTCATACAATGAGCAGTTCTTC	CASSATSGSYNEQFF
TRBV27	TRBJ2-2	TRBD2	few	TGTGCCAGCAGTCCAGCGGGATGGACCGGGGAGCTGTTTTTT	CASSPAGWTGELFF
TRBV6-5	TRBJ2-7	-	-	TGTGCCAGCGGTGACAGTGCTTACGAGCAGTACTTC	CASGDSAYEQYF
TRBV2	TRBJ2-5	-	-	TGTGCCAGCAGTGACCAAGGCAGGGTGGAGACCCAGTACTTC	CASSDQGRVETQYF
TRBV6-5	TRBJ2-7	TRBD1	-	TGTGCCAGCAGGATAATGGACAGGGTCGACGAGCAGTACTTC	CASRIMDRVDEQYF
TRBV9	TRBJ2-3	-	-	TGTGCCAGCAGCCCCCCCCAGGGTGGAGATACGCAGTATTTT	CASSPPQGGDTQYF
TRBV4-1	TRBJ2-3	TRBD2	-	TGCGCCAGCAGCCAAGACACCACTAGCGGGAGCATGAGCACAGATACGCAGTATTTT	CASSQDTTSGSMSTDTQYF
TRBV2	TRBJ2-5	TRBD2	few	TGTGCCAGCAGTGAAGGCCGGGGGGGACCCCAAGAGACCCAGTACTTC	CASSEGRGGPQETQYF
TRBV15	TRBJ1-6	-	-	TGTGCCACCAGCCCTTTGGCAGCGGGGGATTCACCCCTCCACTTT	CATSPLAAGDSPLHF
TRBV27	TRBJ2-7	TRBD2	-	TGTGCCAGCAGTCCCGGGGGGGGGATCTCCTACGAGCAGTACTTC	CASSPGGGISYEQYF
TRBV10-2	TRBJ2-7	-	-	TGCGCCAGCAGTGGGACATCCTACGAGCAGTACTTC	CASSGTSYEQYF
TRBV6-4	TRBJ1-2	TRBD1	-	TGTGCCAGCAGTTCCACCGGGACAGGACTGTATGGCTACACCTTC	CASSSTGTGLYGYTF
TRBV2	TRBJ1-1	TRBD1	-	TGTGCCAGGACCGGGACAGGGGGCACTGAAGCTTTCTTT	CARTGTGGTEAFF
TRBV29-1	TRBJ1-1	TRBD1	-	TGCAGCGCCGTTGTCCCGGGACAGGGCAATACTGAAGCTTTCTTT	CSAVVPGQGNTEAFF
TRBV19	TRBJ1-1	-	once	TGTGCCAGTAGTATGGGCCTGGGGGGCACTGAAGCTTTCTTT	CASSMGLGGTEAFF
TRBV27	TRBJ2-5	-	-	TGTGCCAGCAGTTTGAGGCGAAAGGCTTCAGTAGAGACCCAGTACTTC	CASSLRRKASVETQYF
TRBV6-1	TRBJ1-1	-	-	TGTGCCAGCAGTGAAGCCGGGTTCATGAACACTGAAGCTTTCTTT	CASSEAGFMNTEAFF
TRBV13	TRBJ1-1	-	-	TGTGCCAGCAGCCCCGAGACAGGGAACACTGAAGCTTTCTTT	CASSPETGNTEAFF
TRBV2	TRBJ1-1	-	medium-sized	TGTGCCAGCAGACGACTTGAAGCTTTCTTT	CASRRLEAFF
TRBV5-6	TRBJ2-4	-	-	TGTGCCAGCAGCTTGTTGGTGGAGAACATTCAGTACTTC	CASSLLVENIQYF